The 28 T cell receptor beta chains reported below all come from one sample, sequenced in a study of CD8 T cells in Susac syndrome. Random-hexamer reverse transcription was applied to roughly 0.5 to 1 ug RNA. TCRdb ran MiXCR on the immunoSEQ multiplex PCR reads and lists one entry per CDR3 protein. The sample shows under 200,000 distinct CDR3 sequences, around 96% of them seen only once. Input material: CD8+ T cells from PBMCs. The receptor set was obtained from a human donor with multiple sclerosis.

The chain employs TRBV29-1 and TRBJ2-3; D unresolved. Trimming pared 1 base from V and 6 bases from J, leaving 11 bases between. This CDR3 contains 13 residues. From germline, CDR1 is SQVTM and CDR2 ANQGSEA. The CDR3: CSVEVLVGDTQYF. DNA of the CDR3: TGCAGCGTTGAAGTCCTCGTCGGGGATACGCAGTATTTT.

The chain uses TRBV13 and TRBJ2-7; D gene uncertain. With 5 bases removed from V and 6 bases from J, the gap between germline ends came to 14 bases. Germline V gene sequence: CDR1 PRHDT, CDR2 FYEKMQ (reference sequence). The CDR3 runs 13 residues. Here the CDR3 DNA reads TGTGCCAGCAGCCCGCTGGGTCTACCCGAGCAGTACTTC. Its translation is CASSPLGLPEQYF. The full variable domain, with the rest looked up from reference TRBV13 and TRBJ2-7, is AAGVIQSPRHLIKEKRETATLKCYPIPRHDTVYWYQQGPGQDPQFLISFYEKMQSDKGSIPDRFSAQQFSDYHSELNMSSLELGDSALYFCASSPLGLPEQYFGPGTRLTVT.

This rearrangement joins TRBV5-1 to TRBJ1-1; 8 bases are a match to TRBD1. V trimming: 0 bases; J trimming: 10 bases; junction bases outside the gene matches: 5. The CDR3 spans 13 residues. Germline loops: CDR1 SGHRS, CDR2 YFSETQ. The DNA for the CDR3 is TGCGCCAGCAGCTTGGCCAGGGGGCAGGGAGCTTTCTTT. Protein sequence: CASSLARGQGAFF.

The V gene is TRBV7-2, the J gene TRBJ2-1; D remains unclear. V lost 1 base and J lost 13, with 8 bases in between. Per the germline V gene, CDR1 is SGHTA and CDR2 is FQGNSA. The CDR3 spans 11 residues. The CDR3 coding sequence is TGTGCCAGCAGCTTAGACCCGACTCAGTTCTTC. This encodes CASSLDPTQFF.

The V and J genes are TRBV6-5 and TRBJ1-2; possibly TRBD1 for D (6 bases). V was shortened by 0 bases and J by 4 bases, with 12 bases between the two germline ends. In germline, CDR1 is MNHEY, CDR2 SVGAGI. This CDR3 region has 15 residues. Here the CDR3 DNA reads TGTGCCAGCAGTTACTCCTCAGGGGCCTTCTATGGCTACACCTTC. It encodes CASSYSSGAFYGYTF.

This clonotype has just a few counts. The genes are TRBV6-5 and TRBJ2-7, with TRBD1 as a possible D gene (6 bases). This CDR3 contains 13 residues. V lost 6 bases to trimming and J lost 4 bases, with 13 bases between them. CDR1 is MNHEY, CDR2 SVGAGI, per germline. The CDR3 is CASSPGHPYEQYF. Written as DNA, the CDR3 is TGTGCCAGCAGCCCGGGACATCCTTACGAGCAGTACTTC.

This clonotype has only one observation. The genes are TRBV12-3 or TRBV12-4 and TRBJ2-7; 7 bases align to TRBD1. CDR3 length: 14 amino acids. The trim removed 5 bases at V and 2 bases at J, leaving 6 bases unmatched. The CDR3 spells CASSKTGWAYEQYF. CDR3 in DNA: TGTGCCAGCAGTAAGACAGGGTGGGCCTACGAGCAGTACTTC.

The chain's CDR3 is CAGGQGLIDEQFF. As DNA, the CDR3 is TGTGCCGGGGGACAGGGGTTGATCGATGAGCAGTTCTTC. The chain links TRBV2 to TRBJ2-1; the match to TRBD1 covers 10 bases. V trimming: 11 bases; J trimming: 8 bases; junction bases outside the gene matches: 9. CDR3 length: 13 amino acids. Germline CDR1 is SNHLY and CDR2 is FYNNEI.

This chain links TRBV19 with TRBJ2-7, with 8 bases aligning to TRBD1. Germline values: CDR1 LNHDA, CDR2 SQIVND (reference sequence). J was trimmed by 7 bases and V by 6 bases; bases with no gene match: 11. The CDR3 runs to 14 residues. CDR3 DNA sequence: TGTGCCAGTAGACTAACAGGGGGACGGGATGAGCAGTACTTC. Translating gives CASRLTGGRDEQYF.

V and J are TRBV5-1 and TRBJ1-4; D uncertain. V was cut by 0 bases and J by 6 bases, with 9 bases left in between. Germline V CDR1 and CDR2: SGHRS, YFSETQ. The CDR3 covers 14 residues. Here the CDR3 DNA reads TGCGCCAGCAGCTTGGCCGTTCAACATGAAAAACTGTTTTTT. As protein: CASSLAVQHEKLFF.

The chain uses TRBV7-9 and TRBJ1-6; perhaps TRBD1 as D (6 bases). Trimming stripped 5 bases from V and 3 bases from J, with 8 bases between. The CDR3 covers 14 residues. Per germline, CDR1 SEHNR and CDR2 FQNEAQ (reference sequence). The CDR3 protein is CASSLTGYNSPLHF. CDR3 nucleotide sequence: TGTGCCAGCAGCCTGACAGGCTATAATTCACCCCTCCACTTT. The whole variable domain, filled in from reference TRBV7-9 and TRBJ1-6, reads DTGVSQNPRHKITKRGQNVTFRCDPISEHNRLYWYRQTLGQGPEFLTYFQNEAQLEKSRLLSDRFSAERPKGSFSTLEIQRTEQGDSAMYLCASSLTGYNSPLHFGNGTRLTVT.

The J gene is TRBJ2-1, the V gene TRBV30, with 7 bases identical to TRBD2. The length of the CDR3 is 12 residues. The junction had 7 bases not matched to a gene; V was cut back by 5 bases and J by 9 bases. Per the germline V gene, CDR1 is GTSNPN and CDR2 is SVGIG (reference sequence). CDR3 sequence: CAWWTREGEQFF. In DNA, the CDR3 is TGTGCCTGGTGGACTAGAGAGGGTGAGCAGTTCTTC.

The chain is built from TRBV27 and TRBJ2-1; 10 positions agree with TRBD2. Germline assignment: CDR1 MNHEY and CDR2 SMNVEV (reference sequence). The CDR3 length is 16 residues. With 2 bases clipped from V and 4 bases from J, the junction kept 5 bases outside the gene matches. CDR3: CASSLSLAGVYNEQFF. The DNA of the CDR3 is TGTGCCAGCAGTTTAAGCCTAGCGGGAGTGTACAATGAGCAGTTCTTC.

V gene TRBV7-2 combines with J gene TRBJ2-3; D gene uncertain. The CDR3 is 14 amino acids. Germline CDR1 reads SGHTA; CDR2 reads FQGNSA. V was pared by 5 bases and J by 2 bases, with 11 bases between. The CDR3 reads CASSTQDHTDTQYF. DNA for the CDR3: TGTGCCAGCAGCACCCAGGACCACACAGATACGCAGTATTTT.

This rearrangement joins TRBV7-3 to TRBJ2-3, with D tentatively TRBD2 (5 bases). Germline lookup yields CDR1 SGHTA and CDR2 FQGTGA. This CDR3 region has 13 residues. The germline V and J ends were trimmed by 5 bases and 2 bases, with 8 bases remaining between them. CDR3 amino acids: CASSGSNTDTQYF. CDR3 DNA: TGTGCCAGCAGCGGGAGTAACACAGATACGCAGTATTTT.

About this clonotype: An end of the junction differs from the germline gene, which may be a read error. DNA for the CDR3: TGCGCCAGCAGATTGGGGACGGCCTATAATTCACCCCTCCACTTT. Encoded protein: CASRLGTAYNSPLHF. The V and J genes are TRBV5-1 and TRBJ1-6, with D possibly TRBD1 on 5 matching bases. CDR1 and CDR2 (germline): SGHRS, YFSETQ. This CDR3 has 15 residues.

The chain uses TRBV27 and TRBJ2-3; D tentatively fits TRBD1 or TRBD2 (5 bases each). The V and J ends lost 7 bases and 5 bases respectively, with 13 bases between them. The CDR3 is 13 amino acids. CDR1 and CDR2 from the germline V gene are MNHEY and SMNVEV (reference sequence). This CDR3 reads CASNPGAGDTQYF. In nucleotides, the CDR3 is TGTGCCAGCAATCCCGGGGCGGGAGATACGCAGTATTTT.

This chain uses TRBV18 with TRBJ2-4; maybe TRBD1 (6 bases). In germline, CDR1 is KGHSH, CDR2 LQKENI. Trimming cost V 0 bases and J 1 base, with 10 bases left between them. The CDR3 spans 16 residues. The CDR3 DNA sequence: TGTGCCAGCTCACCACCGGTGGGGGCGGCCAAAAACATTCAGTACTTC. Translating it yields CASSPPVGAAKNIQYF.

This sequence joins TRBV4-1 and TRBJ1-1, with a possible D match to TRBD1 (5 bases). The CDR3 contains 15 residues. V lost 4 bases to trimming and J lost 6 bases, with 18 bases between them. The V gene's germline CDR1 is MGHRA and CDR2 YSYEKL. CDR3 amino acids: CASSLGPTGGSEAFF. The CDR3 nucleotides are TGCGCCAGCAGCCTAGGGCCCACTGGGGGATCTGAAGCTTTCTTT.

The count of this clonotype is one. The genes are TRBV19 and TRBJ1-2; a weak D match, TRBD1 (5 bases). Trimming pared 7 bases from V and 7 bases from J, leaving 16 bases between. Germline CDR1 is LNHDA and CDR2 is SQIVND (reference sequence). CDR3 length: 13 amino acids. This chain's CDR3 is CASTLGGAGGYTF. As DNA, the CDR3 is TGTGCCAGTACCCTAGGAGGGGCAGGTGGCTACACCTTC.

V and J are TRBV6-6 and TRBJ1-2, with no clear D. The CDR3 spans 13 residues. V lost 10 bases and J 0 bases, leaving 12 bases between the germline ends. Germline lookup yields CDR1 MNHNY and CDR2 SVGAGI (reference sequence). Here the CDR3 DNA reads TGTGCCACCCCCCTAGTAGCTAACTATGGCTACACCTTC. Translation: CATPLVANYGYTF.

The V and J genes are TRBV20-1 and TRBJ2-7, with TRBD2 as a possible D gene (5 bases). The V gene lost 1 base and the J gene lost 3 bases, with 13 bases spanning the gap. This CDR3 is built from 14 residues. Germline values: CDR1 DFQATT, CDR2 SNEGSKA (reference sequence). CDR3 DNA sequence: TGCAGTGCTAGAGGTGGTAGCGACCACTACGAGCAGTACTTC. It codes for CSARGGSDHYEQYF.

The V and J genes are TRBV16 and TRBJ1-5; tentatively, D is TRBD1 (5 bases). The CDR3 sequence is 14 residues long. Germline CDR1 KGHSY, CDR2 FQNENV. V was clipped by 2 bases and J by 6 bases, with 11 bases between them. CDR3 sequence reads: CASSQGGARQPQHF. CDR3 DNA: TGTGCCAGCAGCCAAGGAGGGGCTCGTCAGCCCCAGCATTTT. The full variable domain, in which reference TRBV16 and TRBJ1-5 provide the parts outside the CDR3, is GEEVAQTPKHLVRGEGQKAKLYCAPIKGHSYVFWYQQVLKNEFKFLISFQNENVFDETGMPKERFSAKCLPNSPCSLEIQATKLEDSAVYFCASSQGGARQPQHFGDGTRLSIL.

V is TRBV9 and J is TRBJ2-7; 13 nucleotides match TRBD2. Germline V gene lookup returns CDR1 SGDLS and CDR2 YYNGEE. The CDR3 loop spans 15 amino acids. Losses at the gene ends were 3 bases for V and 3 bases for J; bases not matched to a gene: 3. The CDR3 DNA reads as TGTGCCAGCAGCGCAGGGACTAGCGGGAACTACGAGCAGTACTTC. Encoded protein: CASSAGTSGNYEQYF.

This rearrangement joins TRBV4-1 to TRBJ1-5; maybe TRBD1 (5 bases). V was cut by 3 bases and J by 7 bases, with 13 bases left in between. Germline V gene sequence: CDR1 MGHRA, CDR2 YSYEKL. The CDR3 length is 14 residues. Here the CDR3 reads CASSHTGAEQPQHF. Written as DNA, the CDR3 is TGCGCCAGCAGCCACACAGGAGCGGAGCAGCCCCAGCATTTT.

The V and J genes are TRBV6-7 and TRBJ2-7; a weak D match, TRBD2 (5 bases). TRBV6-7 is annotated as an ORF whose role is uncertain. V lost 11 bases and J 4 bases, leaving 24 bases between the germline ends. This CDR3 comprises 15 residues. CDR3 amino acids: CAPRQTGNIEYEQYF. For the CDR3, the DNA is TGTGCCCCCAGACAAACCGGGAACATAGAGTACGAGCAGTACTTC.

The gene calls are TRBV30 and TRBJ1-2; TRBD1 might be the D (5 bases). The CDR3 covers 12 residues. CDR1 is GTSNPN and CDR2 is SVGIG in the germline V gene (reference sequence). Between the trimmed V and J ends, which lost 0 bases and 8 bases, there was a span of 10 bases. The CDR3 protein is CAWSVAGRGYTF. CDR3 bases: TGTGCCTGGAGTGTGGCAGGGCGAGGCTACACCTTC.

This chain connects TRBV20-1 to TRBJ2-2, with D tentatively TRBD1 or TRBD2 (5 bases each). Trimming left V 5 bases short and J 0 bases short, with 19 bases between. This CDR3 has 17 amino acids. Germline V gene sequence: CDR1 DFQATT, CDR2 SNEGSKA (reference sequence). CDR3: CSAGSRESGTNTGELFF. The CDR3 DNA is TGCAGTGCTGGGAGCAGGGAGTCAGGCACGAACACCGGGGAGCTGTTTTTT.